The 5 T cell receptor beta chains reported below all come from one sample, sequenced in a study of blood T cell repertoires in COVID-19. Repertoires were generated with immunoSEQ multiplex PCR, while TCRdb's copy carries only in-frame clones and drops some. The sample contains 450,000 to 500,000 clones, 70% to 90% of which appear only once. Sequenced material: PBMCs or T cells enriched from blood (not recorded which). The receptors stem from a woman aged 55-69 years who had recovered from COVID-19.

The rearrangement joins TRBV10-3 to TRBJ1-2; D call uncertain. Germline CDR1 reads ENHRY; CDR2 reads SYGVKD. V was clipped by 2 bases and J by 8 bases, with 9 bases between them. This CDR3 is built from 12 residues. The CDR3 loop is CAISEGVRGYTF. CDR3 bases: TGTGCCATCAGTGAGGGAGTGAGAGGCTACACCTTC.

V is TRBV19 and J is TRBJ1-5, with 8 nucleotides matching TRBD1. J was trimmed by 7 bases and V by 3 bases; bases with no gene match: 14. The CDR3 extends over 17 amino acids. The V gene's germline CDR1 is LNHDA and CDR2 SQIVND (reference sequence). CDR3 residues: CASSIGDRSPDRQPQHF. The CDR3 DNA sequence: TGTGCCAGTAGTATTGGGGACAGGTCGCCCGACAGACAGCCCCAGCATTTT.

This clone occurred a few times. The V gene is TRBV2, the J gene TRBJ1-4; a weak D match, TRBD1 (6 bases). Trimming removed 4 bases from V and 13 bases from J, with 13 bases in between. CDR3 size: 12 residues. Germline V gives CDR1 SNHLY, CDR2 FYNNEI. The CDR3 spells CASSGGGGLLFF. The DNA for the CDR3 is TGTGCCAGCAGTGGTGGGGGCGGTTTACTGTTTTTT. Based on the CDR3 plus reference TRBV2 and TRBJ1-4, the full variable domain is EPEVTQTPSHQVTQMGQEVILRCVPISNHLYFYWYRQILGQKVEFLVSFYNNEISEKSEIFDDQFSVERPDGSNFTLKIRSTKLEDSAMYFCASSGGGGLLFFGSGTQLSVL.

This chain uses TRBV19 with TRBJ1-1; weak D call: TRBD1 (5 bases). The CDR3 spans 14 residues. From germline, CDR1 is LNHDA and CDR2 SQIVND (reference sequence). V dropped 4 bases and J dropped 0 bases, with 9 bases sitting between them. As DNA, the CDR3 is TGTGCCAGTAGTAGTTCAGGGTTGAACACTGAAGCTTTCTTT. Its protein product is CASSSSGLNTEAFF.

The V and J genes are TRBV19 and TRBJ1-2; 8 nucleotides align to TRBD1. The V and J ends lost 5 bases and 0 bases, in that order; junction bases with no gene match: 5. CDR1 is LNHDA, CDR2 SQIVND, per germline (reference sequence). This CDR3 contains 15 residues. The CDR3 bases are TGTGCCAGTAGTCTAAACAGGGGGGCTAACTATGGCTACACCTTC. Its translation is CASSLNRGANYGYTF.